This T cell receptor (beta chain) was sequenced for a study of CD8+ T cells in alopecia areata. Study context: Tofacitinib administration to treated patients was oral, at 5 to 10 mg twice daily.

This CDR3 contains 15 residues. Germline CDR1 and CDR2: LNHDA and SQIVND (reference sequence). V shed 7 bases and J shed 2 bases, with 15 bases lying between them. Samples from alopecia areata patients were lesional scalp punch biopsies and peripheral blood. Sequencing templates came from extracted RNA that was reverse transcribed into cDNA. This table comes from immunoSEQ multiplex PCR, and its TCRdb copy is limited to in-frame clones, with some not included. The sample shows about 130,000 clones, approximately 49% of them seen only once. Study results and limitations: Alopecia totalis/universalis scalp especially showed more expanded CD8+ clones than normal scalp. The study also sequences resident alphabeta T cells of normal skin in scalp samples.

A few counts support this clone. The target antigen is unknown. The sample here was CD8+ T cells sorted from blood, taken at week 0. This TCR was recovered from a human donor with alopecia areata. This chain connects TRBV19 to TRBJ1-5, with D maybe TRBD1 (5 bases). The CDR3 sequence is CASNGPWGRNQPQHF. In DNA form, the CDR3 reads TGTGCCAGTAACGGACCGTGGGGCCGCAATCAGCCCCAGCATTTT. Supplemented by reference TRBV19 and TRBJ1-5, the full variable domain reads DGGITQSPKYLFRKEGQNVTLSCEQNLNHDAMYWYRQDPGQGLRLIYYSQIVNDFQKGDIAEGYSVSREKKESFPLTVTSAQKNPTAFYLCASNGPWGRNQPQHFGDGTRLSIL.